The present entry profiles one T cell receptor (beta chain) with its context. Its matching antigen is unknown. The sample comes from a study of cytomegalovirus exposure and HLA in healthy donors. Healthy bone marrow donors made up the donor group. Study results and limitations: Apparent HLA restriction characterized most CMV-associated TCR beta chains in a later analysis. The presence/absence work took it that sequencing depth was about the same across donors. Most TCR beta V segments were productive about 87% or about 30% of the time in an earlier analysis.

Per germline, CDR1 LGHNA and CDR2 YNFKEQ. The CDR3 extends over 16 amino acids. The V and J ends lost 0 bases and 3 bases respectively, with 12 bases between them. 13 Jbeta primers and 60 Vbeta primers were used for the PCR. Generated by immunoSEQ multiplex PCR, the TCRdb table keeps only in-frame clones and is missing some. The data contain 150,000 to 180,000 clones, roughly three quarters of them seen just once; the ten biggest clones take up approximately 8%. This TCR was recovered from a man aged 30-40 years in good health and CMV-seropositive. The rearrangement links TRBV4-2 to TRBJ1-3; tentatively, D is TRBD1 (5 bases). The sample was PBMCs. The CDR3 loop reads CASSQEGQGFGNTIYF. As DNA, the CDR3 is TGTGCCAGCAGCCAAGAAGGGCAGGGATTTGGAAACACCATATATTTT.